The rows below give T cell receptor beta chains drawn from one sample of a study of T cell responses to AZD1222 COVID-19 vaccine. The protocol was immunoSEQ multiplex PCR, while the TCRdb copy is restricted to in-frame clones and leaves out a portion. The sample records about 220,000 clones, roughly 91% being singletons. This sample comprised peripheral blood, obtained on day 0 of MenACWY control vaccination. These receptors were taken from an adult in good health. The CDR3 runs from the conserved cysteine through the conserved F or W. The D gene is left open where the match is weak. The size of a clone is reported for some rows only, either as once, few or many, or as a class for expanded clones.

>TRBJ1-2|-|TRBV11-2|TRBD1
TGTGCCAGCAGCGGGAAAGGGACAGCGTTCTATGGCTACACCTTC
CASSGKGTAFYGYTF
>TRBJ1-6|-|TRBV5-1|-
TGCGCCAGCAGCTCGGATCTTAATTCACCCCTCCACTTT
CASSSDLNSPLHF
>TRBJ2-3|-|TRBV5-4|TRBD2
TGTGCCAGCAGCTTTCTAGCGGGGGGACGCACAGATACGCAGTATTTT
CASSFLAGGRTDTQYF
>TRBJ1-2|-|TRBV6-5|-
TGTGCCAGCAGACGCGACTATGGCTACACCTTC
CASRRDYGYTF
>TRBJ1-6|-|TRBV3-1/TRBV3-2|-
TGTGCCAGCAGCCAAACAGGCGAGTCACCCCTCCACTTT
CASSQTGESPLHF
>TRBJ2-1|-|TRBV28|TRBD2
TGTGCCAGCAGTTTAACCAGCGGGGCTTGGGGTGAGCAGTTCTTC
CASSLTSGAWGEQFF
>TRBJ2-1|-|TRBV5-1|TRBD2
TGCGCCAGCAGCTCCGGGACTAGCGCCTACAATGAGCAGTTCTTC
CASSSGTSAYNEQFF
>TRBJ2-3|-|TRBV5-5|-
TGTGCCAGCAGCTTGGGACCCCCTCAGGGAGATACGCAGTATTTT
CASSLGPPQGDTQYF
>TRBJ1-6|-|TRBV2|-
TGTGCCAGCAGTGAAGTAGGTTTTAGCTCCTATAATTCACCCCTCCACTTT
CASSEVGFSSYNSPLHF
>TRBJ1-2|-|TRBV3-1/TRBV3-2|TRBD1
TGTGCCAGCAGCCTCGGGACAGGGGTTGGCTACACCTTC
CASSLGTGVGYTF
>TRBJ1-5|-|TRBV5-8|TRBD1
TGTGCCAGCACCCCGACAGGGTGGAGCAATCAGCCCCAGCATTTT
CASTPTGWSNQPQHF
>TRBJ2-5|-|TRBV12-3/TRBV12-4|-
TGTGCCAGCAGTCAGCAAGAGACCCAGTACTTC
CASSQQETQYF
>TRBJ1-1|-|TRBV6-5|-
TGTGCCAGCAGTTACTCGGGGGGCCGGGCTGAAGCTTTCTTT
CASSYSGGRAEAFF
>TRBJ1-4|-|TRBV30|TRBD1
TGTGCCTGGAGTGCGGGGACAGGGGGACGAGAAAAACTGTTTTTT
CAWSAGTGGREKLFF
>TRBJ2-1|-|TRBV30|-
TGTGCCTGGGGGTGGGGGGCCGTTGAGCAGTTCTTC
CAWGWGAVEQFF
>TRBJ1-4|few|TRBV6-5|-
TGTGCCAGCAGCCAAAACCGGGAGGAAAAACTGTTTTTT
CASSQNREEKLFF
>TRBJ1-1|-|TRBV10-2|TRBD1
TGCGCCAGCAGGGGGACAGGGAGAGAGAACACTGAAGCTTTCTTT
CASRGTGRENTEAFF
>TRBJ1-5|-|TRBV28|-
TGTGCCAGCGTTAAGGGGGGGTACAATCAGCCCCAGCATTTT
CASVKGGYNQPQHF
>TRBJ2-1|-|TRBV29-1|-
TGCAGCGAGGGGGTGGGGTCTAGCGCCAGCAATGAGCAGTTCTTC
CSEGVGSSASNEQFF
>TRBJ1-6|-|TRBV10-2|-
TGCGCCAGCGGGCAGATAGATAATTCACCCCTCCACTTT
CASGQIDNSPLHF
>TRBJ1-4|-|TRBV15|-
TGTGCCACCAGCACCGAACGGCAGGGGAGGGAAAAACTGTTTTTT
CATSTERQGREKLFF
>TRBJ1-6|-|TRBV27|-
TGTGCCAGCAGTTTAGGAGCATTCGGTTCACCCCTCCACTTT
CASSLGAFGSPLHF